Presented here are 26 T cell receptor beta chains from one specimen sequenced in a study of metastatic and nonmetastatic thyroid tumors. The entire patient cohort was treatment-naive prior to thyroid surgery. TCRdb reprocessed the PCR reads using MiXCR. The sample lists tens of thousands of clones; about 27% were seen once. Sequencing was performed on blood. Source of these receptors: a male donor with papillary thyroid cancer or a benign thyroid nodule (not recorded which). Some clones in this sample may be carry-over from other donors' samples.

The rearrangement joins TRBV11-3 to TRBJ1-1, with unresolved D. Germline loops: CDR1 SGHNT, CDR2 YENEEA. The V and J ends lost 1 base and 1 base respectively, with 7 bases between them. The CDR3 has 14 residues. CDR3 loop: CASSLGRANTEAFF. CDR3 nucleotides: TGTGCCAGCAGCTTAGGGCGGGCGAACACTGAAGCTTTCTTT. The full variable domain, completed using reference TRBV11-3 and TRBJ1-1, is EAGVVQSPRYKIIEKKQPVAFWCNPISGHNTLYWYLQNLGQGPELLIRYENEEAVDDSQLPKDRFSAERLKGVDSTLKIQPAELGDSAVYLCASSLGRANTEAFFGQGTRLTVV.

The genes are TRBV5-8 and TRBJ1-2, with no clear D. V gave up 2 bases and J gave up 3 bases, with 5 bases separating them. The germline V gene encodes CDR1 SGHTS and CDR2 YDEGEE. The CDR3 has 12 amino acids. CDR3: CASSFGHYGYTF. DNA for the CDR3: TGTGCCAGCAGCTTCGGACACTATGGCTACACCTTC.

This chain links TRBV28 with TRBJ1-1; TRBD1 matches 9 bases. V was pared by 4 bases and J by 6 bases, with 6 bases of the junction left unmatched. This CDR3 is 14 amino acids long. The germline V gene has CDR1 MDHEN and CDR2 SYDVKM. The CDR3 protein is CASSWEQGAAEAFF. For the CDR3, the DNA is TGTGCCAGCAGTTGGGAACAGGGGGCTGCTGAAGCTTTCTTT.

By share, this clone counts as medium-sized. The rearrangement joins TRBV6-6 to TRBJ1-6; D not resolved. This CDR3 has 14 residues. The V gene lost 0 bases and the J gene lost 5 bases, with 5 bases spanning the gap. Germline V CDR1 and CDR2: MNHNY, SVGAGI (reference sequence). The CDR3 is CASSYSSDNSPLHF. The CDR3 DNA follows: TGTGCCAGCAGTTACTCTTCCGATAATTCACCCCTCCACTTT.

For this clone: The CDR3 end shows no conserved phenylalanine or tryptophan, and so a read error is likely. The gene calls are TRBV6-1 and TRBJ1-5; D is uncertain. The CDR3 runs to 14 residues. CDR1 and CDR2 (germline): MNHNS, SASEGT. The V end was cut by 5 bases, the J end by 7 bases, with 15 bases between. The CDR3 DNA is TGTGCCAGCAGTAATGAGGGTTCAGCCCAGCCCCAGCATCTT. Translated, it gives CASSNEGSAQPQHL.

This clone came up many times. This sequence joins TRBV24-1 and TRBJ2-7, with TRBD2 matching over 10 bases. The germline V gene has CDR1 KGHDR and CDR2 SFDVKD. V trimming: 3 bases; J trimming: 7 bases; junction bases outside the gene matches: 11. The CDR3 extends over 16 amino acids. The CDR3 region is CATSDALAGESGEQYF. CDR3 bases: TGTGCCACCAGTGATGCCCTAGCGGGAGAGAGTGGGGAGCAGTACTTC.

The CDR3 loop is CASSYRQDRVYEQYF. The CDR3 DNA sequence: TGTGCCAGCAGTTACCGCCAGGACAGGGTCTACGAGCAGTACTTC. This chain uses TRBV6-5 with TRBJ2-7; 8 bases are a match to TRBD1. V was pared by 2 bases and J by 3 bases, with 6 bases of the junction left unmatched. Germline loops: CDR1 MNHEY, CDR2 SVGAGI. The CDR3 is 15 residues long.

The chain has TRBV12-3 or TRBV12-4 and TRBJ1-6; tentatively, D is TRBD1 (5 bases). This CDR3 is built from 14 residues. The ends were cut back, 3 bases at V and 11 bases at J, with 14 bases in the middle. CDR3 amino acids: CASSLVSGTAPLHF. As DNA, the CDR3 is TGTGCCAGCAGTTTGGTATCTGGGACGGCACCCCTCCACTTT.

The CDR3 nucleotides are TGCAGTGCCCCAAAAGGGGGGACTAGCCGGACCGGGGAGCTGTTTTTT. It encodes CSAPKGGTSRTGELFF. The chain links TRBV20-1 to TRBJ2-2, with TRBD2 matching over 9 bases. V was clipped by 6 bases and J by 5 bases; unmatched bases: 13. Germline lookup yields CDR1 DFQATT and CDR2 SNEGSKA (reference sequence). The CDR3 consists of 16 residues.

The V and J genes are TRBV12-5 and TRBJ2-3; D remains unclear. The CDR3 spans 13 residues. V gave up 10 bases and J gave up 0 bases, with 11 bases separating them. Germline-derived CDR1 and CDR2 are LGHNT and FRNRAP. The CDR3 spells CATRATSTDTQYF. The CDR3 nucleotides read TGTGCTACCAGAGCGACTAGCACAGATACGCAGTATTTT.

The chain employs TRBV3-1 and TRBJ2-7; D call uncertain. The V gene lost 6 bases and the J gene lost 7 bases, with 13 bases spanning the gap. CDR1 is LGHDT and CDR2 is YNNKEL in the germline V gene (reference sequence). The CDR3 consists of 12 residues. The CDR3 DNA reads TGTGCCAGCAGTCTCGACCCCTCTGAGCAGTACTTC. Its protein is CASSLDPSEQYF.

V gene TRBV10-3 combines with J gene TRBJ1-1; 9 bases match TRBD1. Germline CDR1 ENHRY, CDR2 SYGVKD. Trimming removed 6 bases from V and 6 bases from J; junction bases left unmatched: 2. CDR3 length: 12 amino acids. The DNA for the CDR3 is TGTGCCATCAGCGGGACAGGGCCTGAAGCTTTCTTT. Translated, it gives CAISGTGPEAFF.

There are a few counts of this clone. This chain connects TRBV27 to TRBJ2-7; 7 positions agree with TRBD2. This CDR3 spans 15 amino acids. With 2 bases clipped from V and 6 bases from J, the junction kept 10 bases outside the gene matches. Germline V CDR1 and CDR2: MNHEY, SMNVEV (reference sequence). CDR3 DNA sequence: TGTGCCAGCAGTTTACGCAGGGAGGGTGGGTTCGAGCAGTACTTC. Its translation is CASSLRREGGFEQYF.

This clone was detected only a few times. V and J are TRBV28 and TRBJ1-2, with D maybe TRBD1 (6 bases). This CDR3 region has 13 residues. Germline lookup yields CDR1 MDHEN and CDR2 SYDVKM. Trimming left V 6 bases short and J 10 bases short, with 18 bases between. The CDR3 sequence: CASREQGMGVYTF. For the CDR3, the DNA is TGTGCCAGCAGGGAACAGGGTATGGGTGTCTACACCTTC.

This clone was found once. J is TRBJ1-2 and V is TRBV18; D not resolved. Per the germline V gene, CDR1 is KGHSH and CDR2 is LQKENI. CDR3 length: 14 amino acids. The V end lost 0 bases, the J end lost 7 bases, and 12 bases lay between the germline ends. The DNA of the CDR3 is TGTGCCAGCTCACCACCAGGGCGGGATCTTGGCTACACCTTC. Translated, it gives CASSPPGRDLGYTF.

V usage is TRBV11-2 and J usage is TRBJ2-7; no firm D call. Germline V gene lookup returns CDR1 SGHAT and CDR2 FQNNGV. The CDR3 loop spans 13 amino acids. Trimming stripped 0 bases from V and 5 bases from J, with 8 bases between. CDR3 residues: CASSLDLRDEQYF. The CDR3 region has the DNA TGTGCCAGCAGCTTAGATCTGCGCGACGAGCAGTACTTC.

This clone was seen a handful of times. This chain uses TRBV18 with TRBJ1-2, with D unresolved. The V end lost 4 bases, the J end lost 1 base, and 4 bases lay between the germline ends. The germline CDR1 and CDR2 sequences are KGHSH and LQKENI. The CDR3 is 12 residues long. Written as DNA, the CDR3 is TGTGCCAGCTCACAAAATAACTATGGCTACACCTTC. Its protein product is CASSQNNYGYTF.

This sequence joins TRBV28 and TRBJ2-1; 7 bases line up with TRBD1. The V and J ends lost 3 bases and 7 bases, in that order; junction bases with no gene match: 6. Germline values: CDR1 MDHEN, CDR2 SYDVKM. This CDR3 has 14 residues. The CDR3 sequence is CASSFEGQRNEQFF. The CDR3 region has the DNA TGTGCCAGCAGTTTTGAGGGACAGCGAAATGAGCAGTTCTTC.

This clone showed up just a few times. The chain has TRBV28 and TRBJ2-7; TRBD2 agrees at 7 bases. CDR1 and CDR2 from the germline V gene are MDHEN and SYDVKM. Trimming at V came to 2 bases and at J to 7 bases, leaving 8 bases not matched to a gene. The CDR3 is made up of 14 amino acids. Here the CDR3 reads CASSLGRARREQYF. CDR3 DNA: TGTGCCAGCAGTTTAGGGAGGGCTCGCCGGGAGCAGTACTTC.

There are a few counts of this clone. J is TRBJ2-7 and V is TRBV6-5, with 8 bases fitting TRBD1. From germline, CDR1 is MNHEY and CDR2 SVGAGI. This CDR3 has 16 residues. V gave up 2 bases and J gave up 4 bases; unmatched junction bases: 10. The CDR3 is CASSYEAGGAFYEQYF. CDR3 DNA: TGTGCCAGCAGTTACGAGGCAGGGGGCGCGTTTTACGAGCAGTACTTC.

This chain uses TRBV18 with TRBJ1-1; D gene uncertain. The CDR3 loop spans 15 amino acids. V was shortened by 4 bases and J by 5 bases, with 17 bases between the two germline ends. Germline CDR1 is KGHSH and CDR2 is LQKENI. The CDR3 DNA reads TGTGCCAGCTCACTCCCGACCGGGCTAAGGACTGAAGCTTTCTTT. Residues: CASSLPTGLRTEAFF.

This clone was seen only a few times. This chain uses TRBV4-2 with TRBJ1-4; D might be TRBD1 (5 bases). The CDR3 length is 17 residues. Looked up from germline, CDR1 is LGHNA and CDR2 is YNFKEQ. V gave up 0 bases and J gave up 7 bases, with 18 bases separating them. This chain's CDR3 is CASSQETRGAPSEKLFF. The CDR3 DNA sequence: TGTGCCAGCAGCCAAGAGACTCGAGGGGCACCTTCTGAAAAACTGTTTTTT.

This clone was seen repeatedly, ten times or more. The rearrangement uses TRBV27 and TRBJ1-1; weak D call: TRBD1 (5 bases). The CDR3 totals 13 residues. V was trimmed by 4 bases and J by 4 bases, leaving 10 bases between them. CDR1 and CDR2 (germline): MNHEY, SMNVEV (reference sequence). The CDR3 bases are TGTGCCAGCAGTTGGGCAGGGCTCACTGAAGCTTTCTTT. This gives the protein CASSWAGLTEAFF.

This clone came up many times. The J gene is TRBJ2-1, the V gene TRBV4-2; 9 nucleotides line up with TRBD2. This CDR3 comprises 20 residues. Germline lookup yields CDR1 LGHNA and CDR2 YNFKEQ. V gave up 3 bases and J gave up 1 base; unmatched junction bases: 16. CDR3 loop: CASSQAHSGSSIFSYNEQFF. CDR3 in DNA: TGTGCCAGCAGCCAGGCTCATAGCGGGAGCTCTATATTTTCCTACAATGAGCAGTTCTTC.

This clone was seen only a few times. The chain links TRBV14 to TRBJ1-1; no clear D. Germline values: CDR1 SGHDN, CDR2 FVKESK. The V and J ends lost 2 bases and 5 bases respectively, with 6 bases between them. The CDR3 runs to 12 residues. The CDR3 sequence: CASSQSRTEAFF. The DNA of the CDR3 is TGTGCCAGCAGCCAATCCAGGACTGAAGCTTTCTTT.

The sample holds many counts of this clone. At the DNA level, this CDR3 is encoded by other sequences in the same sample as well. The chain employs TRBV11-1 and TRBJ2-1; weak D call: TRBD2 (5 bases). The length of the CDR3 is 12 residues. Trimming removed 1 base from V and 12 bases from J, with 10 bases in between. From germline, CDR1 is SGHAT and CDR2 FQDESV (reference sequence). CDR3 DNA sequence: TGTGCCAGCAGCTTAGGGGCCGCGGGGCAGTTCTTC. This codes for CASSLGAAGQFF. Looking up the rest from reference TRBV11-1 and TRBJ2-1 gives the full variable domain: EAEVAQSPRYKITEKSQAVAFWCDPISGHATLYWYRQILGQGPELLVQFQDESVVDDSQLPKDRFSAERLKGVDSTLKIQPAELGDSAMYLCASSLGAAGQFFGPGTRLTVL.